Each of the 4 T cell receptor beta chains below was sequenced from the same sample in a study of radiotherapy plus CTLA-4 blockade in lung cancer. Produced via immunoSEQ multiplex PCR; TCRdb's table is partial and in-frame only. The table includes about 39,000 clones, roughly 73% detected once. This sample comprised peripheral blood, obtained from a patient treated with radiotherapy plus ipilimumab. All receptors come from a human donor with non-small cell lung cancer that progressed on radiotherapy plus ipilimumab.

The rearrangement uses TRBV6-5 and TRBJ2-5, with TRBD2 matching over 10 bases. Germline lookup yields CDR1 MNHEY and CDR2 SVGAGI. V dropped 5 bases and J dropped 4; count of bases not matched to a gene: 7. There are 15 residues in the CDR3. The CDR3: CASSPLSGGGETQYF. For the CDR3, the DNA is TGTGCCAGCAGTCCCTTGAGCGGGGGGGGAGAGACCCAGTACTTC.

V gene TRBV7-9 combines with J gene TRBJ1-2; no reliable D call. Trimming cost V 1 base and J 2 bases, with 8 bases left between them. Germline lookup yields CDR1 SEHNR and CDR2 FQNEAQ (reference sequence). The CDR3 extends over 14 amino acids. The CDR3 loop reads CASSLVAGNYGYTF. Here the CDR3 DNA reads TGTGCCAGCAGCTTAGTTGCGGGGAACTATGGCTACACCTTC.

This chain uses TRBV7-5 with TRBJ2-5; the table's D call, TRBD2, has no DNA check behind it. TRBV7-5 is deemed a pseudogene. The CDR3 spans 18 residues. This CDR3 is CARSLSPPGDYYQETQYF. For the CDR3, the DNA is TGTGCCAGAAGCTTAAGCCCCCCGGGGGACTACTATCAAGAGACCCAGTACTTC.

J is TRBJ2-5 and V is TRBV18, with D perhaps TRBD2 (7 bases). Germline assignment: CDR1 KGHSH and CDR2 LQKENI. The CDR3 contains 15 residues. Trimming cost V 1 base and J 5 bases, with 14 bases left between them. This chain's CDR3 is CASSPRRGLGETQYF. CDR3 nucleotide sequence: TGTGCCAGCTCACCACGGCGGGGGCTGGGGGAGACCCAGTACTTC.